Following are 13 T cell receptor beta chains from one sample sequenced in a study of beta chain features in type 1 diabetes. Sequencing targeted expressed TCRB transcripts, as all isolated RNA had been reverse transcribed. The protocol was immunoSEQ multiplex PCR, while the TCRdb copy is restricted to in-frame clones and leaves out a portion. The table lists under 800,000 clones, around 15% of them singletons. Sequencing used naive CD4+ T cells from blood. These TCRs come from a man between 18 and 35 years old in good health.

The chain carries TRBV5-1 and TRBJ1-1, with unresolved D. The CDR3 sequence is 15 residues long. Per germline, CDR1 SGHRS and CDR2 YFSETQ. The V end was cut by 0 bases, the J end by 11 bases, with 20 bases between. CDR3 nucleotide sequence: TGCGCCAGCAGCTTGGGACTCCTAACGCCCATGGGGGCTTTCTTT. Translated, it gives CASSLGLLTPMGAFF.

This clone was picked up a small number of times. The V call is TRBV20-1, the J call TRBJ2-5, with D hard to call. The CDR3 extends over 11 amino acids. CDR1 and CDR2 from the germline V gene are DFQATT and SNEGSKA (reference sequence). The CDR3 nucleotides are TGCAGCCCTCGCCCCAGTGAGACCCAGTACTTC. It yields the protein CSPRPSETQYF.

The rearrangement joins TRBV7-2 to TRBJ2-4, with a weak D call TRBD2 (6 bases). The ends were cut back, 5 bases at V and 9 bases at J, with 17 bases in the middle. The germline CDR1 and CDR2 sequences are SGHTA and FQGNSA. The CDR3 runs 14 residues. The CDR3 reads CASSPRRVRGIQYF. DNA of the CDR3: TGTGCCAGCAGCCCGAGACGGGTGCGGGGCATTCAGTACTTC. Supplemented by reference TRBV7-2 and TRBJ2-4, the full variable domain reads GAGVSQSPSNKVTEKGKDVELRCDPISGHTALYWYRQSLGQGLEFLIYFQGNSAPDKSGLPSDRFSAERTGGSVSTLTIQRTQQEDSAVYLCASSPRRVRGIQYFGAGTRLSVL.

The chain employs TRBV5-1 and TRBJ2-5; 7 positions match TRBD2. J gave up 4 bases and V 0 bases, and 9 bases lay outside the gene matches. The CDR3 has 16 amino acids. Germline values: CDR1 SGHRS, CDR2 YFSETQ. CDR3 sequence (DNA): TGCGCCAGCAGCTTGGGTGGACTAGGTCTAGCAGAGACCCAGTACTTC. Its translation: CASSLGGLGLAETQYF.

The sample holds a few counts of this clone. The chain combines TRBV5-4 with TRBJ2-2, with 8 positions matching TRBD1. V lost 6 bases, J lost 5 bases, and 6 bases stayed unmatched. The CDR3 totals 14 residues. Germline V CDR1 and CDR2: SGHNT, YYREEE (reference sequence). As DNA, the CDR3 is TGTGCCAGCACAAGGACAGGGAGGACCGGGGAGCTGTTTTTT. This sequence encodes CASTRTGRTGELFF.

The sample holds a few counts of this clone. The J gene is TRBJ2-7, the V gene TRBV10-3; D unresolved. The CDR3 length is 16 residues. Per germline, CDR1 ENHRY and CDR2 SYGVKD. Trimming took 2 bases from V and 0 from J, leaving 14 bases between them. The CDR3 DNA sequence: TGTGCCATCAGTGAGCCAACTTTTGGGGACTCCTACGAGCAGTACTTC. Translated: CAISEPTFGDSYEQYF.

The CDR3 loop reads CASSVEGTGTDTQYF. CDR3 sequence (DNA): TGTGCCAGCAGCGTAGAAGGAACAGGCACAGATACGCAGTATTTT. The chain employs TRBV9 and TRBJ2-3, with D unclear. The CDR3 contains 15 residues. Germline-derived CDR1 and CDR2 are SGDLS and YYNGEE. The V end lost 0 bases, the J end lost 1 base, and 9 bases lay between the germline ends.

This clone was seen a handful of times. This chain connects TRBV25-1 to TRBJ2-5; TRBD1 agrees at 8 bases. Germline V gene data show CDR1 as MGHDK and CDR2 as SYGVNS. The CDR3 has 16 amino acids. V trimming: 5 bases; J trimming: 3 bases; junction bases outside the gene matches: 11. CDR3 sequence (DNA): TGTGCCAGCAGTCTCGGACCGGGACAGGCGAAAGAGACCCAGTACTTC. Its protein is CASSLGPGQAKETQYF.

Note on this clone: The sample contains more than one DNA sequence encoding this CDR3. The CDR3 here is CASSLVGGGNEQFF. Written as DNA, the CDR3 is TGTGCCAGCAGCTTAGTAGGGGGCGGCAATGAGCAGTTCTTC. The chain joins TRBV7-2 to TRBJ2-1, with TRBD1 matching over 7 bases. The CDR3 loop spans 14 amino acids. CDR1 is SGHTA, CDR2 FQGNSA, per germline. V lost 1 base and J lost 6; bases outside the gene matches: 3. The full variable domain, in which reference TRBV7-2 and TRBJ2-1 provide the parts outside the CDR3, is GAGVSQSPSNKVTEKGKDVELRCDPISGHTALYWYRQSLGQGLEFLIYFQGNSAPDKSGLPSDRFSAERTGGSVSTLTIQRTQQEDSAVYLCASSLVGGGNEQFFGPGTRLTVL.

The rearrangement joins TRBV10-3 to TRBJ2-5; either TRBD1 or TRBD2 may supply D (5 bases each). Germline assignment: CDR1 ENHRY and CDR2 SYGVKD. V was pared by 0 bases and J by 3 bases, with 11 bases between. The CDR3 spans 15 residues. The CDR3 DNA reads as TGTGCCATCAGTGAGTCCGGGGCCAGGAAAGAGACCCAGTACTTC. Its translation: CAISESGARKETQYF.

The genes are TRBV29-1 and TRBJ2-2; a weak D match, TRBD1 (6 bases). Germline values: CDR1 SQVTM, CDR2 ANQGSEA. V was clipped by 8 bases and J by 4 bases, with 11 bases between them. This CDR3 region has 12 residues. CDR3 DNA sequence: TGCAGCTTACAGGGTGGCACCGGGGAGCTGTTTTTT. Amino acid sequence: CSLQGGTGELFF.

This clone has a handful of counts. The same CDR3 can be traced to other DNA sequences in this sample. The chain uses TRBV7-2 and TRBJ2-1, with TRBD1 identical over 9 bases. CDR3 length: 15 amino acids. Germline lookup yields CDR1 SGHTA and CDR2 FQGNSA. Trimming at V came to 3 bases and at J to 4 bases, leaving 4 bases not matched to a gene. The CDR3 DNA reads as TGTGCCAGCAGCTTGTACAGGGGGCCATACAATGAGCAGTTCTTC. The encoded protein is CASSLYRGPYNEQFF.

This clone was seen more than once but under ten times. The chain recombines TRBV7-6 with TRBJ2-6; 7 bases fit TRBD1. The CDR3 runs 18 residues. V was clipped by 4 bases and J by 0 bases; unmatched bases: 9. CDR1 and CDR2 (germline): SGHVS, FNYEAQ. Here the CDR3 reads CASSSRQGRSSGANVLTF. For the CDR3, the DNA is TGTGCCAGCAGCTCCCGACAGGGCCGAAGCTCTGGGGCCAACGTCCTGACTTTC.